This entry lists 23 T cell receptor beta chains sequenced from one sample in a study of T cell repertoires in cytomegalovirus infection. TCRdb itself ran the reads through MiXCR, one entry per CDR3 protein. This table has about 230,000 distinct CDR3 sequences, 20% to 25% appearing once. Sequenced sample: CD8+ T cells from PBMCs. The source is a human donor in good health (CMV status not recorded). Some clones in this sample may be carry-over from other donors' samples.

Only a few counts were recorded for this clonotype. The chain carries TRBV20-1 and TRBJ1-2; tentatively, D is TRBD1 (6 bases). V was cut by 5 bases and J by 4 bases, with 11 bases left in between. The CDR3 contains 12 residues. The germline CDR1 and CDR2 sequences are DFQATT and SNEGSKA (reference sequence). The CDR3 loop is CSALEGGYGYTF. Here the CDR3 DNA reads TGCAGTGCTTTGGAAGGGGGCTATGGCTACACCTTC.

The J gene is TRBJ2-1, the V gene TRBV28; 9 nucleotides agree with TRBD1. Trimming removed 5 bases from V and 7 bases from J; junction bases left unmatched: 9. Germline lookup yields CDR1 MDHEN and CDR2 SYDVKM. The CDR3 covers 15 residues. The CDR3 is CASSEGQGRGNEQFF. The DNA of the CDR3 is TGTGCCAGCAGTGAAGGACAGGGGCGGGGGAATGAGCAGTTCTTC.

In regard to this clonotype: With a much larger clone just one base away, this may be a read error. The gene calls are TRBV2 and TRBJ2-7; perhaps D is TRBD1 or TRBD2 (5 bases each). Germline V gene lookup returns CDR1 SNHLY and CDR2 FYNNEI. The length of the CDR3 is 16 residues. The CDR3 protein is CTSSPIYGTVAGEQYF. Here the CDR3 DNA reads TGTACCAGCAGTCCAATTTACGGGACGGTCGCGGGCGAGCAGTACTTC.

This clonotype was detected ten times or more. The V and J genes are TRBV7-6 and TRBJ2-7, with TRBD1 matching 10 bases. CDR3 length: 14 residues. Germline V gene sequence: CDR1 SGHVS, CDR2 FNYEAQ. The ends lost 1 base at V and 5 bases at J; junction bases unmatched: 2. The CDR3 DNA reads TGTGCCAGCAGCTTAGGACAGGGGGCCGACGAGCAGTACTTC. Translated: CASSLGQGADEQYF.

V usage is TRBV5-1 and J usage is TRBJ1-5; D may be TRBD1 (6 bases). The CDR3 loop spans 15 amino acids. In germline, CDR1 is SGHRS, CDR2 YFSETQ. Trimming shortened V by 2 bases and J by 3 bases, and 12 bases separated the two germline ends. CDR3 protein: CASSFEDSLNQPQHF. DNA of the CDR3: TGCGCCAGCAGCTTTGAGGACAGCCTCAATCAGCCCCAGCATTTT. The entire variable domain, with the rest obtained from reference TRBV5-1 and TRBJ1-5, is as follows: KAGVTQTPRYLIKTRGQQVTLSCSPISGHRSVSWYQQTPGQGLQFLFEYFSETQRNKGNFPGRFSGRQFSNSRSEMNVSTLELGDSALYLCASSFEDSLNQPQHFGDGTRLSIL.

The chain recombines TRBV6-5 with TRBJ1-5; unclear D gene. The germline V and J ends were trimmed by 6 bases and 4 bases, with 10 bases remaining between them. CDR3 length equals 13 residues. Germline V lookup: CDR1 MNHEY, CDR2 SVGAGI. CDR3 amino acids: CASSSGPNQPQHF. The DNA of the CDR3 is TGTGCCAGCAGCTCCGGGCCGAATCAGCCCCAGCATTTT.

The CDR3 region is CATSATGGGEAFF. The CDR3 DNA reads TGTGCCACCAGTGCCACCGGAGGGGGTGAAGCTTTCTTT. The V gene is TRBV24-1, the J gene TRBJ1-1; perhaps TRBD1 as D (6 bases). The CDR3 extends over 13 amino acids. CDR1 is KGHDR and CDR2 is SFDVKD in the germline V gene. Trimming cost V 5 bases and J 7 bases, with 13 bases left between them.

This clonotype was seen a handful of times. The chain combines TRBV6-2 or TRBV6-3 with TRBJ1-5; D is unclear. The CDR3 loop spans 16 amino acids. Germline CDR1 MNHEY, CDR2 SVGEGT. V lost 0 bases and J 0 bases, leaving 9 bases between the germline ends. The CDR3 nucleotides are TGTGCCAGCAGTTACTCGCATTTACCTAGCAATCAGCCCCAGCATTTT. It encodes CASSYSHLPSNQPQHF.

The chain uses TRBV5-1 and TRBJ1-2; 9 bases agree with TRBD1. CDR1 is SGHRS, CDR2 YFSETQ, per germline. Losses at the gene ends were 4 bases for V and 6 bases for J; bases not matched to a gene: 4. The CDR3 is 13 residues long. The CDR3: CASSPGQGNGYTF. The CDR3 DNA reads as TGCGCCAGCAGCCCTGGACAGGGGAATGGCTACACCTTC.

V is TRBV6-2 or TRBV6-3 and J is TRBJ2-1; TRBD2 aligns across 8 bases. The CDR3 is made up of 17 amino acids. V shed 2 bases and J 4 bases; nucleotides not matched to a gene: 10. Germline CDR1 reads MNHEY; CDR2 reads SVGEGT. The CDR3 bases are TGTGCCAGCAGTTACGACGAGTCCAGCGGGGGTTACAATGAGCAGTTCTTC. It codes for CASSYDESSGGYNEQFF.

This clonotype was seen ten or more times. The chain combines TRBV28 with TRBJ2-1; no firm D call. Per the germline V gene, CDR1 is MDHEN and CDR2 is SYDVKM. The CDR3 sequence is 15 residues long. Between the trimmed V and J ends, which lost 5 bases and 4 bases, there was a span of 15 bases. The CDR3 coding sequence is TGTGCCAGCAGTAAGTCCGGCTGGCAATACAATGAGCAGTTCTTC. Translated, it gives CASSKSGWQYNEQFF.

The rearrangement links TRBV5-6 to TRBJ2-3; the match to TRBD1 covers 8 bases. CDR1 and CDR2 from the germline V gene are SGHDT and YYEEEE. This CDR3 has 17 amino acids. Losses at the gene ends were 0 bases for V and 0 bases for J; bases not matched to a gene: 6. CDR3 in DNA: TGTGCCAGCAGCTTGGTTGTCAGGGGGCCCAGCACAGATACGCAGTATTTT. Amino acid sequence: CASSLVVRGPSTDTQYF. The variable domain in full, with the rest retrieved from reference TRBV5-6 and TRBJ2-3, is DAGVTQSPTHLIKTRGQQVTLRCSPKSGHDTVSWYQQALGQGPQFIFQYYEEEERQRGNFPDRFSGHQFPNYSSELNVNALLLGDSALYLCASSLVVRGPSTDTQYFGPGTRLTVL.

This clonotype showed up just a few times. CDR3 coding DNA: TGTGCCAGCAGCCAAGAAGGTGGGGAGAATAAGCCCCAGCATTTT. As protein: CASSQEGGENKPQHF. The V and J genes are TRBV4-2 and TRBJ1-5; no clear D gene. Trimming left V 0 bases short and J 8 bases short, with 14 bases between. Germline V gives CDR1 LGHNA, CDR2 YNFKEQ. The CDR3 has 15 amino acids.

This clonotype was seen more than once but under ten times. CDR3 in amino acids: CASSLGVPNYGYTF. CDR3 coding DNA: TGTGCCAGCAGCTTAGGAGTGCCTAACTATGGCTACACCTTC. This chain links TRBV7-6 with TRBJ1-2; no firm D call. Germline V lookup: CDR1 SGHVS, CDR2 FNYEAQ. The CDR3 contains 14 residues. Between the trimmed V and J ends, which lost 1 base and 0 bases, there was a span of 6 bases. Full variable domain (missing parts from reference TRBV7-6 and TRBJ1-2): GAGVSQSPRYKVTKRGQDVALRCDPISGHVSLYWYRQALGQGPEFLTYFNYEAQQDKSGLPNDRFSAERPEGSISTLTIQRTEQRDSAMYRCASSLGVPNYGYTFGSGTRLTVV.

The table lists this clonotype with a few counts. The chain is built from TRBV2 and TRBJ2-2; D may be TRBD2 (6 bases). Germline V gene sequence: CDR1 SNHLY, CDR2 FYNNEI. The V end was cut by 1 base, the J end by 0 bases, with 12 bases between. The CDR3 covers 17 residues. The CDR3 here is CASSEEGGGANTGELFF. For the CDR3, the DNA is TGTGCCAGCAGTGAAGAAGGAGGAGGGGCGAACACCGGGGAGCTGTTTTTT. Full variable domain (remainder filled in from reference TRBV2 and TRBJ2-2): EPEVTQTPSHQVTQMGQEVILRCVPISNHLYFYWYRQILGQKVEFLVSFYNNEISEKSEIFDDQFSVERPDGSNFTLKIRSTKLEDSAMYFCASSEEGGGANTGELFFGEGSRLTVL.

This chain connects TRBV7-9 to TRBJ2-1; D unresolved. This CDR3 has 14 residues. Germline CDR1 SEHNR, CDR2 FQNEAQ (reference sequence). Trimming cost V 2 bases and J 3 bases, with 8 bases left between them. For the CDR3, the DNA is TGTGCCAGCAGCTTACCGGACCTCTACAATGAGCAGTTCTTC. Translated, it gives CASSLPDLYNEQFF.

The V call is TRBV7-9, the J call TRBJ2-7; D unclear. This CDR3 spans 13 amino acids. The V end was cut by 4 bases, the J end by 2 bases, with 9 bases between. CDR1 and CDR2 (germline): SEHNR, FQNEAQ (reference sequence). CDR3 residues: CASSYAVTYEQYF. The CDR3 DNA reads TGTGCCAGCAGCTACGCGGTTACCTACGAGCAGTACTTC.

The chain employs TRBV19 and TRBJ1-5; 7 nucleotides agree with TRBD1. The CDR3 has 13 residues. CDR1 and CDR2 from the germline V gene are LNHDA and SQIVND (reference sequence). With V trimmed by 5 bases and J by 4 bases, 2 bases remained unmatched. CDR3 loop: CASSYRGNQPQHF. The CDR3 region has the DNA TGTGCCAGTAGTTACAGGGGAAATCAGCCCCAGCATTTT.

To note about this clonotype: A much larger clone sits a single nucleotide away, making a read error possible. Likely a read error: the CDR3 ends without its conserved phenylalanine or tryptophan. The chain uses TRBV7-6 and TRBJ2-1, with 10 bases fitting TRBD2. CDR3 length equals 17 residues. V gave up 4 bases and J gave up 7 bases; unmatched junction bases: 13. Germline assignment: CDR1 SGHVS and CDR2 FNYEAQ. CDR3 nucleotide sequence: TGTGCCAGCAGCTGGTATTCTAGCGGGGGTTTAACAAATGAGCAGTTCCTC. Translation: CASSWYSSGGLTNEQFL.

The chain has TRBV2 and TRBJ2-3; no firm D call. Trimming shortened V by 3 bases and J by 6 bases, and 7 bases separated the two germline ends. The CDR3 is made up of 12 amino acids. Per germline, CDR1 SNHLY and CDR2 FYNNEI. This CDR3 reads CASSDASDTQYF. The CDR3 nucleotides are TGTGCCAGCAGTGACGCTTCCGATACGCAGTATTTT.

This clonotype is judged medium-sized. The rearrangement links TRBV7-8 to TRBJ2-7; 8 bases line up with TRBD1. The V gene's germline CDR1 is SGHVS and CDR2 FQNEAQ. This CDR3 comprises 16 residues. With V trimmed by 1 base and J by 6 bases, 11 bases remained unmatched. The CDR3 here is CASSLESGGLAGEQYF. CDR3 DNA sequence: TGTGCCAGCAGCTTAGAGTCAGGGGGCCTTGCTGGCGAGCAGTACTTC.

At least ten counts were recorded for this clonotype. The chain links TRBV4-2 to TRBJ2-1; 10 bases are a match to TRBD2. The V gene's germline CDR1 is LGHNA and CDR2 YNFKEQ. After removal of 5 bases from V and 7 bases from J, the junction contained 8 bases not matched to a gene. CDR3 size: 15 residues. The DNA of the CDR3 is TGTGCCAGCAGCGAAAGCGGGGGGGCCTTTAATGAGCAGTTCTTC. Amino acid sequence: CASSESGGAFNEQFF.

V and J are TRBV5-1 and TRBJ2-7, with D perhaps being TRBD1 or TRBD2 (6 bases each). Germline V CDR1 and CDR2: SGHRS, YFSETQ. This CDR3 is built from 14 residues. The V end lost 0 bases, the J end lost 5 bases, and 12 bases lay between the germline ends. The CDR3 loop is CASSLVSGEDEQYF. CDR3 bases: TGCGCCAGCAGCTTGGTGTCAGGGGAGGACGAGCAGTACTTC.